This passage covers 14 T cell receptor beta chains from one sample sequenced in a study of breast tumors, draining lymph nodes, adjacent tissues. TCRdb called the multiplex PCR reads again in MiXCR, with one record for every CDR3 protein. The table records some 97,000 distinct CDR3 sequences, 21% of them present only once. Samples came from axillary lymph nodes draining the breast cancer. Sequencing was performed on axillary lymph node tissue. Source of these receptors: a female donor with breast cancer. Some clones in this sample may be carry-over from other donors' samples.

At least ten counts were recorded for this clonotype. The rearrangement joins TRBV20-1 to TRBJ2-5; 9 bases are shared with TRBD2. CDR3 length: 15 amino acids. Germline V lookup: CDR1 DFQATT, CDR2 SNEGSKA (reference sequence). The trim removed 6 bases at V and 5 bases at J, leaving 13 bases unmatched. This CDR3 reads CSAGPLAGVGETQYF. In DNA form, the CDR3 reads TGCAGTGCAGGACCTTTAGCGGGAGTCGGTGAGACCCAGTACTTC.

The table lists this clonotype with many counts. V is TRBV6-5 and J is TRBJ1-5; D gene ambiguous. The CDR3 loop spans 15 amino acids. Trimming took off 0 bases at V and 6 bases at J, with 12 bases between the two ends. CDR1 is MNHEY, CDR2 SVGAGI, per germline. CDR3 in amino acids: CASSYSAASGQPQHF. DNA for the CDR3: TGTGCCAGCAGTTACTCGGCGGCTAGCGGTCAGCCCCAGCATTTT.

This clonotype came up many times. The V gene is TRBV5-1, the J gene TRBJ1-3; D remains ambiguous. With 4 bases removed from V and 1 base from J, the gap between germline ends came to 3 bases. The CDR3 is 12 amino acids. The germline CDR1 and CDR2 sequences are SGHRS and YFSETQ. CDR3 sequence reads: CASSGSGNTIYF. The DNA for the CDR3 is TGCGCCAGCAGCGGTTCTGGAAACACCATATATTTT.

This clonotype has ten or more counts. V gene TRBV5-8 combines with J gene TRBJ1-6; D not resolved. Trimming cost V 3 bases and J 0 bases, with 7 bases left between them. The CDR3 has 15 amino acids. The V gene's germline CDR1 is SGHTS and CDR2 YDEGEE. The CDR3 loop reads CASSWDSSYNSPLHF. In nucleotides, the CDR3 is TGTGCCAGCAGCTGGGATAGCTCCTATAATTCACCCCTCCACTTT.

In regard to this clonotype: A much bigger clone sits one base away, suggesting this may be a read error. The gene calls are TRBV19 and TRBJ2-3; D may be TRBD2 (5 bases). Germline lookup yields CDR1 LNHDA and CDR2 SQIVND (reference sequence). This CDR3 contains 14 residues. The V end was cut by 4 bases, the J end by 1 base, with 9 bases between. The chain's CDR3 is CASSKSAGTDTQYF. In DNA, the CDR3 is TGTGCCAGTAGTAAATCAGCGGGCACAGATACGCAGTATTTT.

This clonotype was counted many times. The V gene is TRBV2, the J gene TRBJ2-7; possibly TRBD1 or TRBD2 for D (5 bases each). The ends were cut back, 4 bases at V and 6 bases at J, with 13 bases in the middle. Per germline, CDR1 SNHLY and CDR2 FYNNEI. CDR3 size: 13 residues. CDR3: CASSGDLAIEQYF. CDR3 nucleotide sequence: TGTGCCAGCAGTGGGGACCTCGCGATCGAGCAGTACTTC.

This chain links TRBV18 with TRBJ1-5; D is uncertain. V was cut by 2 bases and J by 5 bases, with 10 bases left in between. This CDR3 has 14 amino acids. Germline CDR1 KGHSH, CDR2 LQKENI. CDR3 nucleotides: TGTGCCAGCTCACCAAAGGGTGGCGATCAGCCCCAGCATTTT. It codes for CASSPKGGDQPQHF.

The sample holds a few counts of this clonotype. The gene calls are TRBV27 and TRBJ1-5, with no clear D. The V and J ends lost 5 bases and 1 base respectively, with 18 bases between them. Germline CDR1 MNHEY, CDR2 SMNVEV (reference sequence). The length of the CDR3 is 17 residues. Here the CDR3 reads CASSPPPGRASNQPQHF. The CDR3 region has the DNA TGTGCCAGCAGTCCCCCACCGGGCAGAGCCAGCAATCAGCCCCAGCATTTT.

This clonotype was counted many times. The V and J genes are TRBV7-9 and TRBJ2-1; 10 nucleotides line up with TRBD2. The CDR3 covers 16 residues. With 6 bases clipped from V and 1 base from J, the junction kept 6 bases outside the gene matches. Germline-derived CDR1 and CDR2 are SEHNR and FQNEAQ (reference sequence). The CDR3 sequence: CASSFIAGGSYNEQFF. The DNA of the CDR3 is TGTGCCAGCAGTTTCATAGCGGGAGGATCCTACAATGAGCAGTTCTTC.

In regard to this clonotype: Likely a read error: the CDR3 ends without its conserved phenylalanine or tryptophan. This chain links TRBV12-3 or TRBV12-4 with TRBJ2-3, with D maybe TRBD1 (5 bases). This CDR3 is built from 12 residues. The CDR3 sequence: CASSPLTGTQYL. The CDR3, as DNA: TGTGCCAGCAGTCCCCTCACAGGTACGCAGTATCTT.

There are many counts of this clonotype. V gene TRBV7-8 combines with J gene TRBJ1-3; 7 bases align to TRBD1. The CDR3 loop spans 20 amino acids. V dropped 4 bases and J dropped 1; count of bases not matched to a gene: 19. The germline V gene encodes CDR1 SGHVS and CDR2 FQNEAQ. In DNA form, the CDR3 reads TGTGCCAGCAGCTACTTTAGGGTACAGGGGTTAGTCCGTTCTGGAAACACCATATATTTT. It encodes CASSYFRVQGLVRSGNTIYF.

The rearrangement uses TRBV28 and TRBJ1-5, with D tentatively TRBD1 (6 bases). This CDR3 has 15 residues. The germline V and J ends were trimmed by 2 bases and 3 bases, with 11 bases remaining between them. CDR1 is MDHEN, CDR2 SYDVKM, per germline. The CDR3 DNA follows: TGTGCCAGCAGTTTACTAGGGGGGATCAATCAGCCCCAGCATTTT. This sequence encodes CASSLLGGINQPQHF.

The chain links TRBV7-2 to TRBJ1-5, with no clear D. CDR1 and CDR2 (germline): SGHTA, FQGNSA. Trimming shortened V by 3 bases and J by 0 bases, and 6 bases separated the two germline ends. This CDR3 region has 14 residues. The CDR3 nucleotides are TGTGCCAGCAGCTTTCCCTATAGCAATCAGCCCCAGCATTTT. Translating it yields CASSFPYSNQPQHF.

As to this clonotype: A read error may be the cause here, since a much bigger clone is one base away. No conserved phenylalanine or tryptophan is present at the end of the CDR3, so a read error is the likely explanation. The chain employs TRBV19 and TRBJ2-1; 7 bases match TRBD2. In germline, CDR1 is LNHDA, CDR2 SQIVND (reference sequence). V shed 3 bases, J shed 7 bases, and the junction held 0 bases outside the gene matches. The CDR3 loop spans 12 amino acids. The CDR3 sequence is CASSMGGNEQFL. The CDR3 nucleotides are TGTGCCAGTAGTATGGGGGGGAATGAGCAGTTCCTC.